The text below deals with one T cell receptor (beta chain). Its antigen is not identified. The data derive from a study of identical twins. The study, taken as a whole, reports: Out-of-frame alpha sequences common to twins exhibited an excess of low generation probability. Cross-sectional statistics, not tracking of the same donors, supported the conclusions.

TCRdb passed the 5' RACE reads through MiXCR, listing each CDR3 protein once. This table has about 700,000 distinct CDR3 sequences, around 8.6% appearing once. The CDR3 is 14 residues long. The germline V gene encodes CDR1 MNHNS and CDR2 SASEGT. After removal of 11 bases from V and 1 base from J, the junction contained 7 bases not matched to a gene. The same sample was also studied in work on yellow fever vaccine responses in identical twins. From that report: Twins' T cell vaccine responses reportedly looked partly convergent, partly personalized.

The source of this sequence is a young woman in good health. This chain connects TRBV6-1 to TRBJ2-5; TRBD1 matches at 10 bases. Source material: PBMCs. CDR3: CAHGDRGLQETQYF. The CDR3 region has the DNA TGTGCCCACGGGGACAGGGGCCTCCAAGAGACCCAGTACTTC.